Listed here are 18 T cell receptor beta chains from one sample, sequenced in a study of blood T cell repertoires in COVID-19. The method was immunoSEQ multiplex PCR; TCRdb's version includes in-frame clones alone and lacks a portion of them. The data hold just under 150,000 clones, with approximately 89% observed a single time. What was sequenced was peripheral blood. The receptors come from a human donor in a cohort sampled during active COVID-19.

The count of this clone is one. This CDR3 reads CASSFGQPRRANVLTF. Here the CDR3 DNA reads TGTGCCAGCAGTTTTGGACAGCCTAGGAGGGCCAACGTCCTGACTTTC. The J gene is TRBJ2-6, the V gene TRBV27; D is perhaps TRBD1 (6 bases). V was cut by 3 bases and J by 5 bases, with 14 bases left in between. The CDR3 extends over 16 amino acids. Germline CDR1 and CDR2: MNHEY and SMNVEV (reference sequence).

This CDR3 is CASKGVDSYEQYF. The CDR3 bases are TGTGCCAGCAAGGGGGTGGATTCCTACGAGCAGTACTTC. This chain links TRBV6-5 with TRBJ2-7; D might be TRBD1 (6 bases). Trimming removed 7 bases from V and 1 base from J, with 11 bases in between. Germline V gene sequence: CDR1 MNHEY, CDR2 SVGAGI. The CDR3 covers 13 residues.

The rearrangement links TRBV4-3 to TRBJ1-2, with TRBD1 matching 8 bases. After removal of 5 bases from V and 2 bases from J, the junction contained 4 bases not matched to a gene. Germline V gives CDR1 LGHNA, CDR2 YSLEER. The CDR3 is made up of 14 amino acids. The CDR3 region is CASSLDRGNYGYTF. The CDR3 DNA follows: TGCGCCAGCAGCTTAGACAGGGGAAACTATGGCTACACCTTC.

This clone was recorded a few times. V and J are TRBV5-4 and TRBJ2-1; 12 positions agree with TRBD2. Germline V lookup: CDR1 SGHNT, CDR2 YYREEE (reference sequence). The V segment lost 4 bases and the J segment 9 bases; nucleotides outside the gene matches: 11. There are 16 residues in the CDR3. CDR3 coding DNA: TGTGCCAGCAGCACCCATACTAGCGGGGGGTTGGGTGAGCAGTTCTTC. Translated, it gives CASSTHTSGGLGEQFF.

This sequence joins TRBV5-1 and TRBJ2-1; a weak D match, TRBD2 (5 bases). This CDR3 comprises 14 residues. The ends were cut back, 2 bases at V and 0 bases at J, with 6 bases in the middle. Germline V gives CDR1 SGHRS, CDR2 YFSETQ. The CDR3 nucleotides read TGCGCCAGCAGCTTTGGGAGCTCCTACAATGAGCAGTTCTTC. Translation: CASSFGSSYNEQFF.

The V call is TRBV7-2, the J call TRBJ2-3, with TRBD2 matching 9 bases. CDR1 is SGHTA, CDR2 FQGNSA, per germline. V shed 6 bases and J 1 base; nucleotides not matched to a gene: 5. This CDR3 contains 15 residues. The CDR3 sequence is CASSKTSGGTDTQYF. The CDR3 DNA is TGTGCCAGCAGTAAGACTAGCGGCGGCACAGATACGCAGTATTTT.

This chain's CDR3 is CASSLGLAGAYNEQFF. The CDR3, as DNA: TGCGCCAGCAGCTTGGGACTAGCGGGGGCCTACAATGAGCAGTTCTTC. This chain uses TRBV5-1 with TRBJ2-1; 12 bases fit TRBD2. Looked up from germline, CDR1 is SGHRS and CDR2 is YFSETQ. The CDR3 is made up of 16 amino acids. V shed 0 bases and J 2 bases; nucleotides not matched to a gene: 0.

This chain connects TRBV6-5 to TRBJ2-5; 12 positions match TRBD2. CDR3 length: 14 amino acids. Germline assignment: CDR1 MNHEY and CDR2 SVGAGI. The V and J ends lost 6 bases and 5 bases, in that order; junction bases with no gene match: 4. The CDR3 DNA reads TGTGCCAGCAGAACTAGCGGGGGGTACGAGACCCAGTACTTC. Translation: CASRTSGGYETQYF.

This clone was counted a single time. This chain uses TRBV19 with TRBJ1-4; D remains ambiguous. The CDR3 totals 12 residues. Germline CDR1 reads LNHDA; CDR2 reads SQIVND (reference sequence). The germline V and J ends were trimmed by 5 bases and 7 bases, with 8 bases remaining between them. The CDR3 spells CASSPGSEKLFF. The CDR3 coding sequence is TGTGCCAGTAGTCCGGGGAGTGAAAAACTGTTTTTT.

The chain joins TRBV28 to TRBJ1-6; tentatively, D is TRBD1 (6 bases). Trimming left V 4 bases short and J 1 base short, with 11 bases between. The CDR3 is 16 residues long. Per the germline V gene, CDR1 is MDHEN and CDR2 is SYDVKM. The CDR3: CASSYLGQSYNSPLHF. The CDR3 coding sequence is TGTGCCAGCAGTTACTTAGGACAGTCCTATAATTCACCCCTCCACTTT.

The chain has TRBV27 and TRBJ1-5; D uncertain. The CDR3 is 14 residues long. Trimming left V 1 base short and J 4 bases short, with 8 bases between. Germline CDR1 is MNHEY and CDR2 is SMNVEV (reference sequence). The CDR3 DNA reads as TGTGCCAGCAGTTTATTATCGGGGAATCAGCCCCAGCATTTT. As protein: CASSLLSGNQPQHF.

The rearrangement uses TRBV6-5 and TRBJ1-5; TRBD1 matches at 9 bases. Trimming at V came to 7 bases and at J to 6 bases, leaving 7 bases not matched to a gene. Germline loops: CDR1 MNHEY, CDR2 SVGAGI. The CDR3 contains 14 residues. The CDR3 sequence is CASNKPGQGQPQHF. CDR3 sequence (DNA): TGTGCCAGCAACAAACCGGGACAGGGTCAGCCCCAGCATTTT.

The chain recombines TRBV4-2 with TRBJ1-2; a possible D gene is TRBD1 (5 bases). This CDR3 comprises 13 residues. From germline, CDR1 is LGHNA and CDR2 YNFKEQ. V gave up 0 bases and J gave up 4 bases, with 6 bases separating them. In DNA form, the CDR3 reads TGTGCCAGCAGCCAAGAAGACAGCTATGGCTACACCTTC. Translating gives CASSQEDSYGYTF.

For this clone: This sample includes further DNA sequences coding for the same CDR3. CDR3 loop: CASSLSGTNYGYTF. The CDR3, as DNA: TGCGCCAGCAGCTTGTCAGGGACTAACTATGGCTACACCTTC. The J gene is TRBJ1-2, the V gene TRBV5-1; D perhaps matches TRBD1 (5 bases). CDR3 length: 14 amino acids. Germline V CDR1 and CDR2: SGHRS, YFSETQ. V lost 1 base, J lost 0 bases, and 7 bases lay in between.

This chain links TRBV7-3 with TRBJ2-7; 7 bases match TRBD1. From germline, CDR1 is SGHTA and CDR2 FQGTGA. The CDR3 is 11 residues long. CDR3 sequence reads: CGYRGSYEQYF. Here the CDR3 DNA reads TGTGGATACAGGGGTTCCTACGAGCAGTACTTC.

This clone was seen once. V is TRBV7-9 and J is TRBJ2-1; 8 nucleotides match TRBD2. Looked up from germline, CDR1 is SEHNR and CDR2 is FQNEAQ (reference sequence). The CDR3 has 16 residues. Unmatched junction bases numbered 10, after V lost 2 bases and J lost 7 bases. CDR3 in DNA: TGTGCCAGCAGCTTATTTCGGGGGGGCAGAATAAATGAGCAGTTCTTC. As protein: CASSLFRGGRINEQFF.

The chain links TRBV9 to TRBJ2-3; D perhaps matches TRBD1 (5 bases). The CDR3 spans 16 residues. CDR1 and CDR2 (germline): SGDLS, YYNGEE. With 0 bases removed from V and 6 bases from J, the gap between germline ends came to 17 bases. CDR3 nucleotides: TGTGCCAGCAGCGTAGGGCGACAGTCGGAAAGGGATACGCAGTATTTT. Amino acid sequence: CASSVGRQSERDTQYF.

The chain carries TRBV9 and TRBJ2-3; D is perhaps TRBD2 (5 bases). This CDR3 has 13 amino acids. Per the germline V gene, CDR1 is SGDLS and CDR2 is YYNGEE. Trimming removed 8 bases from V and 0 bases from J, with 10 bases in between. This chain's CDR3 is CASAEASTDTQYF. The CDR3 DNA sequence: TGTGCCAGTGCGGAGGCTAGCACAGATACGCAGTATTTT.